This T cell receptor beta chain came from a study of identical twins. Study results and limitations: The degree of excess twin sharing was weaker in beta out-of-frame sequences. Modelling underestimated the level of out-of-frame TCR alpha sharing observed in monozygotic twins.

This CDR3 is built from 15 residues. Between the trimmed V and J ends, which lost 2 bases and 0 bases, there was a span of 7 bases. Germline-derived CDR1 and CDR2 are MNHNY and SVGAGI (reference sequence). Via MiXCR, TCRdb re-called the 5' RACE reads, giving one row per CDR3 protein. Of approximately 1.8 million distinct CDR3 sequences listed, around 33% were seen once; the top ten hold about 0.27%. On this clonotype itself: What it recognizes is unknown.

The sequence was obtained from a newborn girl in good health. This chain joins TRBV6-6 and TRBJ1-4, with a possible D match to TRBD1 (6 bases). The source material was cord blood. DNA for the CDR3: TGTGCCAGCAGTTACCGGGACACAACTAATGAAAAACTGTTTTTT. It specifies CASSYRDTTNEKLFF.